This is a list of T cell receptor beta chains from one sample in a study of T cell responses to AZD1222 COVID-19 vaccine. The data were produced by immunoSEQ multiplex PCR, yet TCRdb's version contains in-frame clones alone and is incomplete. This table has tens of thousands of clones, approximately 90% appearing once. Sequencing was performed on peripheral blood, taken on day 0 of AZD1222 vaccination. These TCRs come from an adult in good health. Each CDR3 is given with its conserved first and last residue. The D gene is left open where the match is weak. The size entry is marked missing in some rows and otherwise reads once, few, many or a size class.

J,D,V,size,DNA,CDR3
TRBJ2-5,TRBD2,TRBV27,.,TGTGCCAGCAGTTTAATGCGGGGGCAAGAGACCCAGTACTTC,CASSLMRGQETQYF
TRBJ2-2,.,TRBV30,.,TGTGCCTGGAGTGTTCTCGGGGAGCTGTTTTTT,CAWSVLGELFF
TRBJ2-7,.,TRBV27,.,TGTGCCAGCAGCCCCTGGTCTAGCACTTACGAGCAGTACTTC,CASSPWSSTYEQYF
TRBJ1-5,.,TRBV6-5,.,TGTGCCAGCAGGCCGGATAGGGGTAGCAATCAGCCCCAGCATTTT,CASRPDRGSNQPQHF
TRBJ1-1,TRBD1,TRBV27,.,TGTGCCAGCATGAACAGGGGGAACACTGAAGCTTTCTTT,CASMNRGNTEAFF
TRBJ1-2,.,TRBV18,once,TGTGCCAGCTCACCGCGGACAGACTACAACTATGGCTACACCTTC,CASSPRTDYNYGYTF
TRBJ1-6,.,TRBV7-9,.,TGTGCCAGCAGCGACCGCTTTGTCCCCCTCCACTTT,CASSDRFVPLHF
TRBJ2-3,TRBD1,TRBV7-3,.,TGTGCCAGCAGCTTGGGGACAGGGGAGACAGATACGCAGTATTTT,CASSLGTGETDTQYF
TRBJ1-5,.,TRBV2,.,TGTGCCAGCAGTCGACAGATTAATCAGCCCCAGCATTTT,CASSRQINQPQHF
TRBJ1-2,.,TRBV9,.,TGTGCCAGCAGCGGGGAAAAATGGGGGTATGGCTACACCTTC,CASSGEKWGYGYTF
TRBJ1-1,.,TRBV20-1,once,TGCAGTGCTAGAGTAGGGGGTGAAGCTTTCTTT,CSARVGGEAFF
TRBJ1-2,TRBD1,TRBV3-1/TRBV3-2,.,TGTGCCAGCAGTCGAGTAGGACAGGGGATGAGGGGCTACACCTTC,CASSRVGQGMRGYTF
TRBJ1-6,TRBD1,TRBV7-9,.,TGTGCCAGCAGCTCGACAGGGATTAATTCACCCCTCCACTTT,CASSSTGINSPLHF
TRBJ1-2,.,TRBV12-3/TRBV12-4,once,TGTGCCAGCAGTTTATACTATGGCTACACCTTC,CASSLYYGYTF
TRBJ2-7,.,TRBV11-2,.,.,CASSLLSWEQYF
TRBJ1-1,.,TRBV7-9,.,TGTGCCAGCAGCCATCGGCAGGGGAAGAACACTGAAGCTTTCTTT,CASSHRQGKNTEAFF
TRBJ1-6,.,TRBV30,.,TGTGCCTGGGGTCCGGGGGGCGGTAATTCACCCCTCCACTTT,CAWGPGGGNSPLHF
TRBJ1-3,.,TRBV7-2,.,TGTGCCAGCAGCCCCGCTGTTCGGAGCTCTGGAAACACCATATATTTT,CASSPAVRSSGNTIYF
TRBJ2-7,.,TRBV7-2,.,TGTGCCAGCAACCCTGGGACGGTGCTATTCGAGCAGTACTTC,CASNPGTVLFEQYF
TRBJ1-6,.,TRBV4-1,.,TGCGCCAGCAGCCAATCACGTGATTCACCCCTCCACTTT,CASSQSRDSPLHF
TRBJ1-2,.,TRBV27,.,TGTGCCAGCAGTTCCACCCCCTCGACAGTAATTTACTATGGCTACACCTTC,CASSSTPSTVIYYGYTF
TRBJ2-2,TRBD1,TRBV30,.,TGTGCCTGGAGTGTCAACAGGGGTGCCGGGGAGCTGTTTTTT,CAWSVNRGAGELFF
TRBJ2-3,.,TRBV12-3/TRBV12-4,.,TGTGCCAGCAGTTCCAACAGAGCAGATACGCAGTATTTT,CASSSNRADTQYF
TRBJ1-3,.,TRBV5-6,.,TGTGCCAGCAGCTTGGAGGGAGATGCTGGAAACACCATATATTTT,CASSLEGDAGNTIYF
TRBJ2-2,TRBD2,TRBV6-5,.,TGTGCCAGCTCTCTAGCGGGATACACCGGGGAGCTGTTTTTT,CASSLAGYTGELFF
TRBJ1-5,.,TRBV4-2,few,TGTGCCAGCAGCCAAGCGCCCTGGGATCAGCCCCAGCATTTT,CASSQAPWDQPQHF
TRBJ1-5,.,TRBV27,.,TGTGCCAGCAGCTCATACAGAGGGAATCAGCCCCAGCATTTT,CASSSYRGNQPQHF
TRBJ2-7,TRBD2,TRBV11-2,.,TGTGCCAGCAGCGGCTTGGGGACTATTCACTACGAGCAGTACTTC,CASSGLGTIHYEQYF
TRBJ2-7,.,TRBV27,.,TGTGCCAGCAGTTTCCTACAGGGCTTCGGGGAGCAGTACTTC,CASSFLQGFGEQYF